The rows below give T cell receptor beta chains drawn from one sample of a study of T cells after yellow fever vaccination. Each CDR3 protein gets one entry after TCRdb re-called the 5' RACE reads with MiXCR. The data contain approximately 110,000 distinct CDR3 sequences, around 8.6% of them singletons. Material: CD8+ T cells sorted from PBMCs, obtained 45 days after the yellow fever booster vaccination. These receptor sequences come from a man aged 25 to 40 who received the YFV17D yellow fever vaccine. Both conserved end residues are trimmed from each CDR3.

V	J	CDR3
TRBV21-1	TRBJ2-7	ASSKEERKEAGGSYEQY
TRBV14	TRBJ2-7	ASSQEVGPWYEQY
TRBV27	TRBJ2-6	ASSFAGGLSGANVLT
TRBV5-1	TRBJ2-7	ASSYGTSGAYEQY
TRBV7-9	TRBJ2-2	ASSPSTVGELF
TRBV6-5	TRBJ2-1	ASSYSRFEQF
TRBV4-1	TRBJ2-3	ASSHRDIGTDTQY
TRBV15	TRBJ2-1	ATSSSLAGLINEQF
TRBV6-5	TRBJ1-2	ASSTSRDYYGYT
TRBV7-9	TRBJ2-1	ASSSEIDLTPYNEQF
TRBV9	TRBJ2-3	ASSAGTGTGITDTQY
TRBV30	TRBJ2-3	AWQEDTQY
TRBV7-9	TRBJ2-1	ASSTGLAGVEQF
TRBV19	TRBJ1-1	ASSFSSDGTAF
TRBV27	TRBJ2-7	ASSLRGLAADYEQY
TRBV11-2	TRBJ2-3	ASSSTPFDETDTQY
TRBV10-2	TRBJ2-3	ATTDLGGEHTDTQY
TRBV28	TRBJ2-5	ASSLARDVETQY
TRBV7-3	TRBJ2-3	ASSLMREDTDTQY
TRBV6-2/TRBV6-3	TRBJ1-2	ASSSAATYGYT
TRBV28	TRBJ1-4	ASTLGGNEKLF
TRBV7-2	TRBJ2-1	ASSPPGGSYNEQF
TRBV20-1	TRBJ2-7	SAQYNYEQY
TRBV10-3	TRBJ2-5	AISEAGKETQY
TRBV19	TRBJ1-5	ASLGDRVKQPQH
TRBV29-1	TRBJ2-5	SVVKREGTQY
TRBV9	TRBJ2-6	ASSGTAGANVLT
TRBV12-3/TRBV12-4	TRBJ2-5	ASRGLAEETQY
TRBV20-1	TRBJ2-7	SATSGSNEQY
TRBV5-1	TRBJ1-1	ASSLAVGGGTEAF
TRBV7-6	TRBJ2-1	ASSLEAGGFNEQF
TRBV11-1	TRBJ2-7	ASSRGQAYEQY
TRBV20-1	TRBJ2-3	SARDRGDSRDQY
TRBV27	TRBJ2-1	ASSFLTYNEQF
TRBV19	TRBJ2-7	ASSNNPNSYEQY
TRBV28	TRBJ2-1	ASSLSDPRDNEQF
TRBV28	TRBJ2-1	ASTEGQGARAGGFYEQF
TRBV6-1	TRBJ2-3	ASSNPAGSSTDTQY
TRBV6-5	TRBJ2-6	ASSFDSGANVLT
TRBV27	TRBJ2-3	ASSGTGFTDTQY
TRBV29-1	TRBJ2-3	SVEDLLAVTDTQY
TRBV5-1	TRBJ2-3	ASRERAGVVDTQY
TRBV27	TRBJ2-2	ASSLDVAGGPGTGELF
TRBV4-3	TRBJ2-2	ASSQYPPLADNTGELF
TRBV7-3	TRBJ2-3	ASSLTAGMGDTQY
TRBV5-1	TRBJ2-3	ASSLGGAEDTQY
TRBV7-6	TRBJ2-7	ASSADGDSTYEQY
TRBV15	TRBJ2-7	ATSKGTSGIYEQY
TRBV27	TRBJ2-2	ASSVAGGELF
TRBV29-1	TRBJ2-1	SAPDGDSYNEQF
TRBV29-1	TRBJ2-3	SVEGGLSSTDTQY
TRBV21-1	TRBJ2-1	ARNVAGGPHNEQF
TRBV21-1	TRBJ2-1	ASSKNLRALAYSYNEQF
TRBV5-1	TRBJ2-7	ASRRILSAYEQY